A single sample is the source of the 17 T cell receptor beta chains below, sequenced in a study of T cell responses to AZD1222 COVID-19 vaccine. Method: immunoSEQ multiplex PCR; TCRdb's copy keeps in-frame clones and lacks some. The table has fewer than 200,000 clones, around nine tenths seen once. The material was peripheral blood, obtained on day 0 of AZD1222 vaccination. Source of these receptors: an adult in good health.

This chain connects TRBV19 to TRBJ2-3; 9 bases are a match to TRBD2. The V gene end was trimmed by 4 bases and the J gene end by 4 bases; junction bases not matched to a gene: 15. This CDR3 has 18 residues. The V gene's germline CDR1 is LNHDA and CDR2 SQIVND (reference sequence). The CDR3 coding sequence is TGTGCCAGTAGTACAAAGCGGGCTAGCGGGATCGTTCCAGATACGCAGTATTTT. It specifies CASSTKRASGIVPDTQYF.

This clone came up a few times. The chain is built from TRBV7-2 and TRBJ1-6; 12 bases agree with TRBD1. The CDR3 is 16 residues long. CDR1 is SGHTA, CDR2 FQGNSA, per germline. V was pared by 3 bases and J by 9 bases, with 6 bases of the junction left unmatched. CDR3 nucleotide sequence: TGTGCCAGCAGCTTCTCCCGGGACAGGGGGCTTTCACCCCTCCACTTT. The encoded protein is CASSFSRDRGLSPLHF.

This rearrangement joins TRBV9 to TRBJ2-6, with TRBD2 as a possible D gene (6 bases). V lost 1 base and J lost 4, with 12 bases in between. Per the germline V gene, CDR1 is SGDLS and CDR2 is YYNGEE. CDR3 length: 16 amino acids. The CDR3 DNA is TGTGCCAGCAGCGTAAGTGCGGGGACGGGGGCCAACGTCCTGACTTTC. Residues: CASSVSAGTGANVLTF. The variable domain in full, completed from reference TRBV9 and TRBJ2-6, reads DSGVTQTPKHLITATGQRVTLRCSPRSGDLSVYWYQQSLDQGLQFLIQYYNGEERAKGNILERFSAQQFPDLHSELNLSSLELGDSALYFCASSVSAGTGANVLTFGAGSRLTVL.

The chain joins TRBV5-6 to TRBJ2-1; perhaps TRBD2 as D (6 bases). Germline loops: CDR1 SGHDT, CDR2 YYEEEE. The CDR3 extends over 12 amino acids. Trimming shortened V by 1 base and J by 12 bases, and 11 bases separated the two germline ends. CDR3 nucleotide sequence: TGTGCCAGCAGCTTGAGCCCGGGGGTGCAGTTCTTC. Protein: CASSLSPGVQFF. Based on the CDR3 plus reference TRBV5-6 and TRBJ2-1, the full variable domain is DAGVTQSPTHLIKTRGQQVTLRCSPKSGHDTVSWYQQALGQGPQFIFQYYEEEERQRGNFPDRFSGHQFPNYSSELNVNALLLGDSALYLCASSLSPGVQFFGPGTRLTVL.

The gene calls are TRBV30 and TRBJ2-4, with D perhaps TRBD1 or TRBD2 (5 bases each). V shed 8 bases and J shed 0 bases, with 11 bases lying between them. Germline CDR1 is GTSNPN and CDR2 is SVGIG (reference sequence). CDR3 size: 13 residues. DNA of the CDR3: TGTGCCGGAGGAAGGGGAGCCAAAAACATTCAGTACTTC. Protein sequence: CAGGRGAKNIQYF.

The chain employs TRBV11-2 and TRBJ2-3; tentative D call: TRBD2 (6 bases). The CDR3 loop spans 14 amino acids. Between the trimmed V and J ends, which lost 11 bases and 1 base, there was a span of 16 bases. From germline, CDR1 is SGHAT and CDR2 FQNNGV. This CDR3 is CAYLERARTDTQYF. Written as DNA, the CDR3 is TGTGCCTACCTTGAGCGGGCCCGCACAGATACGCAGTATTTT.

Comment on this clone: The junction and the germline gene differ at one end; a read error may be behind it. The CDR3 here is CATSRNPGWGEKLFF. CDR3 sequence (DNA): TGCGCCACCAGCCGGAACCCAGGGTGGGGTGAAAAACTGTTTTTT. The chain recombines TRBV4-1 with TRBJ1-4; tentative D call: TRBD1 (5 bases). This CDR3 comprises 15 residues. Germline assignment: CDR1 MGHRA and CDR2 YSYEKL.

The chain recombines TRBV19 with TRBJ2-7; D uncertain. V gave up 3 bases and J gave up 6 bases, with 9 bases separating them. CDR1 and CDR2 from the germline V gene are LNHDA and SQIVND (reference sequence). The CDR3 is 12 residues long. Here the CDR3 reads CASSIDGLEQYF. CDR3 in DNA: TGTGCCAGTAGTATTGATGGTCTCGAGCAGTACTTC.

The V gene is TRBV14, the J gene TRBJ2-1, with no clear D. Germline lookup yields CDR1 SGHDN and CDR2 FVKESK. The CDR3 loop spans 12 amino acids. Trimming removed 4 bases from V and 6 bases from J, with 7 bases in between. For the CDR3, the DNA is TGTGCCAGCAGCCCTCTGGGCAATGAGCAGTTCTTC. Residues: CASSPLGNEQFF.

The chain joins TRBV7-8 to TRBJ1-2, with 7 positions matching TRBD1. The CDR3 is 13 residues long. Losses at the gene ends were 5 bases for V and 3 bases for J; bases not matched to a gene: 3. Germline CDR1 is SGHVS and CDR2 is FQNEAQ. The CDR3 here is CASSRQGDYGYTF. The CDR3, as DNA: TGTGCCAGCAGCCGTCAGGGGGACTATGGCTACACCTTC.

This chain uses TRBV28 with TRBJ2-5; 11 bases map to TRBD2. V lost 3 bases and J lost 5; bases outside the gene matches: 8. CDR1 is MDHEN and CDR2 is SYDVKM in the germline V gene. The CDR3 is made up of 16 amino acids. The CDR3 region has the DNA TGTGCCAGCAGTTTTTGGCTAGCGGGGGGCCCGGAGACCCAGTACTTC. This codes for CASSFWLAGGPETQYF.

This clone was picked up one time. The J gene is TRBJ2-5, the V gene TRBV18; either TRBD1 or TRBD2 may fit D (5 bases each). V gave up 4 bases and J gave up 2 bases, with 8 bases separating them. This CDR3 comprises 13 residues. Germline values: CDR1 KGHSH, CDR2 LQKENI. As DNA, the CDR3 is TGTGCCAGCTCACGGGGGTTACAAGAGACCCAGTACTTC. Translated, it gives CASSRGLQETQYF. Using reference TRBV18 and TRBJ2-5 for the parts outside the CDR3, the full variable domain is NAGVMQNPRHLVRRRGQEARLRCSPMKGHSHVYWYRQLPEEGLKFMVYLQKENIIDESGMPKERFSAEFPKEGPSILRIQQVVRGDSAAYFCASSRGLQETQYFGPGTRLLVL.

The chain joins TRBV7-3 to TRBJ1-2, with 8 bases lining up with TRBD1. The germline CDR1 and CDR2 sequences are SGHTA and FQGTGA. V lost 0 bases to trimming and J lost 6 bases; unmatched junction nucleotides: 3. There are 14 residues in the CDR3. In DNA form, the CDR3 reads TGTGCCAGCAGCTTAACGGGACAGGAGAATGGCTACACCTTC. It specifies CASSLTGQENGYTF.

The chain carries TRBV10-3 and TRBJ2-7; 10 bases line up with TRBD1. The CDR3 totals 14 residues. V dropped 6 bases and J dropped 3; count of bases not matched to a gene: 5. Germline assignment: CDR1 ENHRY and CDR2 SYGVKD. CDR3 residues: CAIRGTGEVYEQYF. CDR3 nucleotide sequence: TGTGCCATCAGAGGGACAGGGGAGGTCTACGAGCAGTACTTC.

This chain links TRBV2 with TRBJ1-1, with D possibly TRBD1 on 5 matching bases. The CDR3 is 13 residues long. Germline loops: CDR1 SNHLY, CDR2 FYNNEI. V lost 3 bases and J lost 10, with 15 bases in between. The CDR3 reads CASSDTGNRRAFF. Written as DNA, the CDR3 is TGTGCCAGCAGTGATACAGGAAATCGGAGAGCTTTCTTT.

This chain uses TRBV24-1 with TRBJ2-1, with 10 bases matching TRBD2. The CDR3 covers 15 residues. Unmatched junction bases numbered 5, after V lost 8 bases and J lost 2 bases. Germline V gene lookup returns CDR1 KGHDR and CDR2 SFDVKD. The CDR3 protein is CATMGSGGPYNEQFF. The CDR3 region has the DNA TGTGCCACCATGGGTAGCGGGGGGCCCTACAATGAGCAGTTCTTC.

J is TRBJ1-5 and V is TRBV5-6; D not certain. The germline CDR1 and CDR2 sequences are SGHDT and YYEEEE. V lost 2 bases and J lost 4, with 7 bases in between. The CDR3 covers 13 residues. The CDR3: CASSFTRNQPQHF. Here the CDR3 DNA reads TGTGCCAGCAGCTTTACACGGAATCAGCCCCAGCATTTT.